This passage covers 18 T cell receptor beta chains from one sample sequenced in a study of cytomegalovirus exposure and HLA in healthy donors. The PCR had 60 Vbeta and 13 Jbeta primers. Measured with immunoSEQ multiplex PCR; TCRdb has only the in-frame clones, and not every one. The sample shows around 200,000 clones, approximately 84% of them seen only once. The sequenced sample was PBMCs. These receptors were obtained from a woman between 50 and 59 years old in good health and CMV-seropositive.

This rearrangement joins TRBV5-3 to TRBJ1-2, with 8 bases aligning to TRBD1. TRBV5-3 is designated an ORF whose function remains uncertain. This CDR3 has 16 amino acids. The V gene end was trimmed by 2 bases and the J gene end by 5 bases; junction bases not matched to a gene: 11. This CDR3 reads CARSFLGDRLVYGYTF. The CDR3 DNA is TGTGCCAGAAGCTTTCTAGGGGACAGGCTCGTTTATGGCTACACCTTC.

This clone was observed once. Here the CDR3 DNA reads TGTGCTAGTGGCGCGGCGGGACAGGGCCACAATCAGCCCCAGCATTTT. This codes for CASGAAGQGHNQPQHF. V and J are TRBV12-5 and TRBJ1-5, with 9 nucleotides matching TRBD1. V dropped 6 bases and J dropped 3; count of bases not matched to a gene: 9. Germline CDR1 reads LGHNT; CDR2 reads FRNRAP. The CDR3 sequence is 16 residues long.

The V and J genes are TRBV7-9 and TRBJ2-3; D is perhaps TRBD1 (5 bases). The CDR3 sequence is 17 residues long. Trimming shortened V by 4 bases and J by 3 bases, and 20 bases separated the two germline ends. Germline V gene sequence: CDR1 SEHNR, CDR2 FQNEAQ (reference sequence). CDR3 DNA sequence: TGTGCCAGCAGCTCCAGAAGTTCGCAGGGTTGGACAGATACGCAGTATTTT. Translating it yields CASSSRSSQGWTDTQYF.

The chain combines TRBV2 with TRBJ2-2; 7 positions agree with TRBD2. The ends lost 3 bases at V and 7 bases at J; junction bases unmatched: 2. This CDR3 has 13 amino acids. Per the germline V gene, CDR1 is SNHLY and CDR2 is FYNNEI. Here the CDR3 reads CASSEGGFGELFF. CDR3 bases: TGTGCCAGCAGTGAGGGGGGGTTCGGGGAGCTGTTTTTT.

This chain connects TRBV30 to TRBJ1-1, with a possible D match to TRBD1 (5 bases). Trimming cost V 7 bases and J 9 bases, with 15 bases left between them. CDR1 GTSNPN and CDR2 SVGIG come from the germline V gene (reference sequence). This CDR3 spans 11 amino acids. CDR3 residues: CALQRQLQAFF. For the CDR3, the DNA is TGTGCCTTACAACGACAGCTACAAGCTTTCTTT.

This chain joins TRBV9 and TRBJ2-3, with TRBD2 matching over 11 bases. The ends lost 1 base at V and 4 bases at J; junction bases unmatched: 2. There are 15 residues in the CDR3. Germline V gene data show CDR1 as SGDLS and CDR2 as YYNGEE. The CDR3 DNA reads as TGTGCCAGCAGCGTATCGACTAGCGGGGCAGATACGCAGTATTTT. Amino acid sequence: CASSVSTSGADTQYF.

This clone was picked up a small number of times. This chain connects TRBV6-1 to TRBJ1-4; 10 bases are a match to TRBD1. Germline values: CDR1 MNHNS, CDR2 SASEGT. The CDR3 covers 15 residues. V shed 1 base and J 7 bases; nucleotides not matched to a gene: 3. CDR3 bases: TGTGCCAGCAGTGAAGGGACAGGGGGGTCTGAAAAACTGTTTTTT. Translating gives CASSEGTGGSEKLFF.

The CDR3 bases are TGTGCCAGCAGCTTACTATCTCGAGGCTACACCTTC. Translated: CASSLLSRGYTF. The V call is TRBV7-8, the J call TRBJ1-2; D remains ambiguous. Per germline, CDR1 SGHVS and CDR2 FQNEAQ. Trimming stripped 2 bases from V and 8 bases from J, with 9 bases between. This CDR3 is built from 12 residues.

V gene TRBV7-6 combines with J gene TRBJ2-1; D may be TRBD1 (7 bases). CDR3 length: 15 residues. The germline V gene encodes CDR1 SGHVS and CDR2 FNYEAQ. The V end was cut by 5 bases, the J end by 6 bases, with 17 bases between. The chain's CDR3 is CASSRSGDSSNEQFF. CDR3 nucleotides: TGTGCCAGCAGCCGCTCGGGGGACAGCAGCAATGAGCAGTTCTTC.

V and J are TRBV18 and TRBJ1-1; no definite D call. CDR3 size: 15 residues. Germline CDR1 is KGHSH and CDR2 is LQKENI. With 3 bases removed from V and 1 base from J, the gap between germline ends came to 12 bases. The CDR3 reads CASSPRGSGNTEAFF. Here the CDR3 DNA reads TGTGCCAGCTCACCCCGGGGTTCGGGGAACACTGAAGCTTTCTTT.

This chain links TRBV7-2 with TRBJ2-1; unclear D gene. V was clipped by 5 bases and J by 0 bases, with 5 bases between them. The CDR3 runs 13 residues. Germline CDR1 and CDR2: SGHTA and FQGNSA. The CDR3 sequence: CASSPVSYNEQFF. CDR3 nucleotides: TGTGCCAGCAGCCCGGTCTCCTACAATGAGCAGTTCTTC.

The gene calls are TRBV14 and TRBJ2-5; tentatively, D is TRBD2 (6 bases). The CDR3 has 16 residues. Per germline, CDR1 SGHDN and CDR2 FVKESK. V shed 0 bases and J shed 5 bases, with 16 bases lying between them. CDR3 DNA sequence: TGTGCCAGCAGCCAAGATGTGACTAGAAGGAGTGAGACCCAGTACTTC. It is translated as CASSQDVTRRSETQYF.

The chain has TRBV29-1 and TRBJ2-3, with D possibly matching TRBD2 (5 bases). The CDR3 has 12 amino acids. V lost 5 bases and J lost 2, with 8 bases in between. The V gene's germline CDR1 is SQVTM and CDR2 ANQGSEA. CDR3 DNA: TGCAGCGTTAAGGACTTCACAGATACGCAGTATTTT. Translating gives CSVKDFTDTQYF.

The chain has TRBV2 and TRBJ1-2; D unresolved. CDR3 length: 11 amino acids. V was trimmed by 3 bases and J by 4 bases, leaving 3 bases between them. Germline V gene lookup returns CDR1 SNHLY and CDR2 FYNNEI. CDR3 nucleotides: TGTGCCAGCAGTGAGAGCTATGGCTACACCTTC. It translates to CASSESYGYTF.

The chain couples TRBV6-1 to TRBJ2-5, with TRBD1 identical over 8 bases. Germline V gene lookup returns CDR1 MNHNS and CDR2 SASEGT. After removal of 4 bases from V and 5 bases from J, the junction contained 9 bases not matched to a gene. The CDR3 contains 15 residues. The CDR3 spells CASSGGQAQRETQYF. CDR3 sequence (DNA): TGTGCCAGCAGTGGGGGACAGGCTCAGAGGGAGACCCAGTACTTC.

This clone was observed a few times. The chain carries TRBV2 and TRBJ2-4; TRBD2 agrees at 7 bases. From germline, CDR1 is SNHLY and CDR2 FYNNEI. The CDR3 runs 14 residues. V lost 7 bases, J lost 5 bases, and 8 bases stayed unmatched. Here the CDR3 reads CASMAIGRENIQYF. Written as DNA, the CDR3 is TGTGCCAGCATGGCGATAGGGAGGGAAAACATTCAGTACTTC.

V is TRBV6-6 and J is TRBJ1-4; 7 bases map to TRBD1. CDR3 length: 15 residues. CDR1 and CDR2 (germline): MNHNY, SVGAGI (reference sequence). The junction had 12 bases not matched to a gene; V was cut back by 6 bases and J by 8 bases. The CDR3 DNA follows: TGTGCCAGCAGCCCAAGACAGGGAGGAATCGAAAAACTGTTTTTT. Translation: CASSPRQGGIEKLFF.

J is TRBJ2-1 and V is TRBV28; tentatively, D is TRBD1 (6 bases). CDR1 MDHEN and CDR2 SYDVKM come from the germline V gene. V was shortened by 1 base and J by 4 bases, with 20 bases between the two germline ends. This CDR3 contains 18 residues. CDR3 sequence (DNA): TGTGCCAGCAGTTTATCCCTCGGACAGACCAGTGGGTACAATGAGCAGTTCTTC. Its protein is CASSLSLGQTSGYNEQFF.